The T cell receptor (beta chain) described here comes from a study of blood T cell repertoires in COVID-19. About the study: The origin of the acute and convalescent COVID-19 samples was the United States, Italy and Spain. In each case, the material was cDNA or gDNA derived from T cells, B-cell-depleted T cells, or PBMCs.

The CDR3 extends over 16 amino acids. Germline-derived CDR1 and CDR2 are SGHAT and FQNNGV. Germline trimming cut 5 bases from V and 10 bases from J; bases unmatched to any gene: 16. In the original workflow: Amplification of reference gene primers provided the estimated nucleated cell counts. This table comes from immunoSEQ multiplex PCR, and its TCRdb copy is limited to in-frame clones, with some not included. That table gives V, J and clone size, and the DNA gave D and trimming. The sample carries over 350,000 clones, 80% to 90% recorded once. The sample was peripheral blood. The V and J genes are TRBV11-2 and TRBJ2-1; 8 nucleotides match TRBD2. The clonotype was recovered from a woman aged 30 to 39 with active or convalescent COVID-19. CDR3: CASSLGASGWGREQFF. In DNA, the CDR3 is TGTGCCAGCAGCCTAGGGGCTAGCGGGTGGGGGCGAGAGCAGTTCTTC.